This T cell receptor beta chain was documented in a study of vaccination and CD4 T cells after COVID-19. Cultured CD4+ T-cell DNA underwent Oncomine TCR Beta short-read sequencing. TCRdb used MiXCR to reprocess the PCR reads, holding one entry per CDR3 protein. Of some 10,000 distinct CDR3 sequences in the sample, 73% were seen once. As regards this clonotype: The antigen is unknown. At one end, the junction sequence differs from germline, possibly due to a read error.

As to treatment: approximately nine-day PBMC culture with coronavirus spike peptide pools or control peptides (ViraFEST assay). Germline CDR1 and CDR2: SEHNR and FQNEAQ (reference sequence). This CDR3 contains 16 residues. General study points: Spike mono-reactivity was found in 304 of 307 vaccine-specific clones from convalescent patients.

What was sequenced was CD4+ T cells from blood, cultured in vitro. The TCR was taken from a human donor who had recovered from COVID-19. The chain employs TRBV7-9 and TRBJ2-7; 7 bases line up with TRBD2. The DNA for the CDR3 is TGTGCCAGCAGCCCCCCTAGCGGAAAGAGCTCCTACGAGCAGTACTTT. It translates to CASSPPSGKSSYEQYF.